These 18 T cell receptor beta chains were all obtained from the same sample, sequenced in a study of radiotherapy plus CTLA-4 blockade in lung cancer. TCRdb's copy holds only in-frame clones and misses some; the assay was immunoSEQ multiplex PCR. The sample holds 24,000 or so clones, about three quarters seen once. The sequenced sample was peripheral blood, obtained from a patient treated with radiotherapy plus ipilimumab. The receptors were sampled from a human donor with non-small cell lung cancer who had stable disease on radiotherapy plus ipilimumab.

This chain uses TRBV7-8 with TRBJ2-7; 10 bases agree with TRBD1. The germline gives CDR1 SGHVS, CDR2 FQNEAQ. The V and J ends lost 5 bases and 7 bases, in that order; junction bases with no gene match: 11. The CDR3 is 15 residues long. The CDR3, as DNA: TGTGCCAGCAGCCCGGACAGGGGGATGCAAAGAGAGCAGTACTTC. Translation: CASSPDRGMQREQYF.

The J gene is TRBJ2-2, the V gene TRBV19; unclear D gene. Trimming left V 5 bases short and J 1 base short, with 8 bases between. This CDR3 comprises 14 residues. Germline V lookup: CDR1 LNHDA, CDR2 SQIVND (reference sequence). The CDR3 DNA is TGTGCCAGTAGTGTCACGTTGAACACCGGGGAGCTGTTTTTT. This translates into CASSVTLNTGELFF.

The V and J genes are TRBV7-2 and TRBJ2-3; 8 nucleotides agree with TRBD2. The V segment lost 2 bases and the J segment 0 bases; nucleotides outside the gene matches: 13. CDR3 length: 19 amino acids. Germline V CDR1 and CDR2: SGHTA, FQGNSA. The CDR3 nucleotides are TGTGCCAGCAGCTTACCGCGGGGGGCTAGCGGACCTAGCACAGATACGCAGTATTTT. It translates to CASSLPRGASGPSTDTQYF.

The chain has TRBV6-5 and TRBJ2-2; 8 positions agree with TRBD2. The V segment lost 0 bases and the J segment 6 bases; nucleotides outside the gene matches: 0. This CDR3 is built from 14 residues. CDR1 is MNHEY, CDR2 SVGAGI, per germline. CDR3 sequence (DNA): TGTGCCAGCAGTTACTCGGGACTAGCCGGGGAGCTGTTTTTT. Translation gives CASSYSGLAGELFF.

CDR3 residues: CASSVEGGSYEQYF. The DNA for the CDR3 is TGTGCCAGCAGTGTTGAAGGGGGCTCATACGAGCAGTACTTC. The chain links TRBV2 to TRBJ2-7, with 7 bases matching TRBD1. Losses at the gene ends were 4 bases for V and 4 bases for J; bases not matched to a gene: 7. CDR1 and CDR2 from the germline V gene are SNHLY and FYNNEI. This CDR3 is 14 amino acids long. Full variable domain (rest looked up from reference TRBV2 and TRBJ2-7): EPEVTQTPSHQVTQMGQEVILRCVPISNHLYFYWYRQILGQKVEFLVSFYNNEISEKSEIFDDQFSVERPDGSNFTLKIRSTKLEDSAMYFCASSVEGGSYEQYFGPGTRLTVT.

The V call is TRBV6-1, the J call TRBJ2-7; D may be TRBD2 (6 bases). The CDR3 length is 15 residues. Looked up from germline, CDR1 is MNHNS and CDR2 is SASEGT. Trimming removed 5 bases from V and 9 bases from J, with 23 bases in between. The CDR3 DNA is TGTGCCAGCAGTCTTACGACGGTGGCCGGGGGTTTGCAGTACTTC. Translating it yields CASSLTTVAGGLQYF.

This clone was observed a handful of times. The DNA of the CDR3 is TGTGCCAGCAGCTTAGCCGGGACAGGGGATGGCTACACCTTC. As protein: CASSLAGTGDGYTF. The genes are TRBV7-8 and TRBJ1-2; 10 bases match TRBD1. The CDR3 contains 14 residues. CDR1 is SGHVS and CDR2 is FQNEAQ in the germline V gene. The V segment lost 0 bases and the J segment 6 bases; nucleotides outside the gene matches: 1.

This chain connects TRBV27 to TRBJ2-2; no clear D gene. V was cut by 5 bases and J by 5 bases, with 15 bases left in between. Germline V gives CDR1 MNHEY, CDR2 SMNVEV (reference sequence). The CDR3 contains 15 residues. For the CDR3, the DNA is TGTGCCAGCAGTCAAGCGTTAAGGGATACCGGGGAGCTGTTTTTT. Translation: CASSQALRDTGELFF.

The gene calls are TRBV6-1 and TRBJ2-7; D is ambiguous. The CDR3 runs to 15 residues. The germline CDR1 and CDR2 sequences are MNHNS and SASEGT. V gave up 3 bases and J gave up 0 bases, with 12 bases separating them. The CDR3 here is CASSDEGTISYEQYF. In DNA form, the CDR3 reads TGTGCCAGCAGTGACGAAGGTACGATCTCCTACGAGCAGTACTTC.

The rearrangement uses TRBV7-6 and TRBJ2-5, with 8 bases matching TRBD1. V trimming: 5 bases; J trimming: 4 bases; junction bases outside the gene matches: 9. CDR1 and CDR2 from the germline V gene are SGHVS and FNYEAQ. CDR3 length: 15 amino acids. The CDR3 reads CASSMDQGTGETQYF. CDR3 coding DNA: TGTGCCAGCAGCATGGACCAAGGGACAGGAGAGACCCAGTACTTC.

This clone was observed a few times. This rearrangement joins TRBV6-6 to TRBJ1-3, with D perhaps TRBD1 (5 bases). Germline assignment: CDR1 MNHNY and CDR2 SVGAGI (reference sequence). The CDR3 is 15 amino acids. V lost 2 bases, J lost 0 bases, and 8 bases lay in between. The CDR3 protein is CASSYGGGSGNTIYF. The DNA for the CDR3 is TGTGCCAGCAGTTACGGGGGGGGCTCTGGAAACACCATATATTTT.

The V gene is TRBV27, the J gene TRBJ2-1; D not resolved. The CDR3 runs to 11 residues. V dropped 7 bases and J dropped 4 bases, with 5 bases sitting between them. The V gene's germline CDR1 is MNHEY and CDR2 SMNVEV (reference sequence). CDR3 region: CASNEYNEQFF. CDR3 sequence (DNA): TGTGCCAGCAACGAGTACAATGAGCAGTTCTTC.

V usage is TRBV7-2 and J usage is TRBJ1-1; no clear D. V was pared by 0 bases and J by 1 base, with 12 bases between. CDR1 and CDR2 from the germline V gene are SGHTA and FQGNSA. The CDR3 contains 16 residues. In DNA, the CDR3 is TGTGCCAGCAGCTTAGCTGGACTCCTAAAGAACACTGAAGCTTTCTTT. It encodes CASSLAGLLKNTEAFF.

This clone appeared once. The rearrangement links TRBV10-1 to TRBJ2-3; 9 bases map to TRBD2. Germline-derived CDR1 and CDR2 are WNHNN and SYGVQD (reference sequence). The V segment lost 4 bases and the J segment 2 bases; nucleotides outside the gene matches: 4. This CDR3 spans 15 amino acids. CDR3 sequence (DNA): TGCGCCAGCAGTGTCGCTAGCGGGATCACAGATACGCAGTATTTT. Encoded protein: CASSVASGITDTQYF.

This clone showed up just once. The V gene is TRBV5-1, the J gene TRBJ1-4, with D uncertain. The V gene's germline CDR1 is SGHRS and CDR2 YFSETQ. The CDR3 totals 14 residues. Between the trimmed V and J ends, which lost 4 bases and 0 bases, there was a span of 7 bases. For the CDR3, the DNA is TGCGCCAGCAGCCTGCTCTCAACTAATGAAAAACTGTTTTTT. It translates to CASSLLSTNEKLFF. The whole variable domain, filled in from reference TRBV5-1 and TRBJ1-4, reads KAGVTQTPRYLIKTRGQQVTLSCSPISGHRSVSWYQQTPGQGLQFLFEYFSETQRNKGNFPGRFSGRQFSNSRSEMNVSTLELGDSALYLCASSLLSTNEKLFFGSGTQLSVL.

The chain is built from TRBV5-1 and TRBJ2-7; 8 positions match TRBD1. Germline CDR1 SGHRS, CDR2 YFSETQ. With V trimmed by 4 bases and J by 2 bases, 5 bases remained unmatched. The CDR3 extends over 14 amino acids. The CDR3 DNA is TGCGCCAGCAGCCCCCTGGACAGGGCCTACGAGCAGTACTTC. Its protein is CASSPLDRAYEQYF.

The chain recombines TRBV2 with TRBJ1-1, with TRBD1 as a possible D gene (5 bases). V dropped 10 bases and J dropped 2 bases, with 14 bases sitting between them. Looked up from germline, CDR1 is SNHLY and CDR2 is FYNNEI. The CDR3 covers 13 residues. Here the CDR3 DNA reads TGTGCCACCACCAGGGAATACAACACTGAAGCTTTCTTT. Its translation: CATTREYNTEAFF.

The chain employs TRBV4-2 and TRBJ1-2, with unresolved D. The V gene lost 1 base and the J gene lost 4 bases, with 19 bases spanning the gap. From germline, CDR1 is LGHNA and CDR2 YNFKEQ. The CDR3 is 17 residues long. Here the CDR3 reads CASSQGATAESFYGYTF. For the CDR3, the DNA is TGTGCCAGCAGCCAAGGGGCAACCGCAGAGAGCTTCTATGGCTACACCTTC.